This paragraph covers one T cell receptor (beta chain) sequence. Profiling relied on immunoSEQ multiplex PCR, and the TCRdb table lists in-frame clones only, not all of them. The table records about 2 million clones, approximately 95% of them present only once. This entry belongs to a study of shared clonotypes between healthy human individuals. The naive CD8 population came from CD45RO-negative cells selected for CCR7, without terminally differentiated effector memory CD45RA+ cells. V shed 2 bases and J 4 bases; nucleotides not matched to a gene: 3. Germline-derived CDR1 and CDR2 are MNHEY and SVGAGI. The CDR3 totals 14 residues.

Sequencing was performed on naive CD8+ T cells sorted from blood. The TCR comes from a man younger than 30 in good health. The chain couples TRBV6-5 to TRBJ1-1, with TRBD1 matching over 8 bases. The CDR3 loop reads CASSYQGAATEAFF. CDR3 nucleotide sequence: TGTGCCAGCAGTTACCAGGGGGCCGCCACTGAAGCTTTCTTT.